Listed below are T cell receptor beta chains from one sample, sequenced in a study of Ad26.COV2.S vaccination and SARS-CoV-2 variants. Using immunoSEQ multiplex PCR, the repertoire was profiled, and TCRdb retains in-frame clones only, with some absent. The table includes roughly 320,000 clones, roughly 91% detected once. The sequencing used peripheral blood, collected in a trial of Ad26.COV2.S vaccine versus placebo. These receptors all come from a person between 18 and 65 years old who received the Ad26.COV2.S COVID-19 vaccine or a placebo. CDR3s include the opening cysteine and the closing phenylalanine or tryptophan. Each record gives: V gene, D gene, J gene, clone size, CDR3 DNA, CDR3 protein. D genes are given only for firm matches. Clone size is shown for a subset of rows, as once, few, many or a class of expanded clone.

TRBV9	.	TRBJ2-5	.	TGTGCCAGCAGCTCCAGCAATATACGGGAGACCCAGTACTTC	CASSSSNIRETQYF
TRBV30	.	TRBJ2-1	once	TGTGCCTGGAGTGACCCCGGGACCGTGTACAATGAGCAGTTCTTC	CAWSDPGTVYNEQFF
TRBV3-1/TRBV3-2	TRBD2	TRBJ2-1	.	TGTGCCAGCAGCCGACTCAGCGGGGGGGCCTATAATGAGCAGTTCTTC	CASSRLSGGAYNEQFF
TRBV4-3	.	TRBJ2-2	.	TGCGCCAGCAGATCTTACCCCACCGGGGAGCTGTTTTTT	CASRSYPTGELFF
TRBV2	.	TRBJ1-1	.	TGTGCCAGCAGCTTGACAGGATACACTGAAGCTTTCTTT	CASSLTGYTEAFF
TRBV11-3	.	TRBJ1-4	.	TGTGCCAGCAGCCCTACTCCGACGCCGGGGGGAATAATGTTGTTTTTT	CASSPTPTPGGIMLFF
TRBV28	.	TRBJ2-7	.	TGTGCCAGCAGAAGGACAGCGCTCTACGAGCAGTACTTC	CASRRTALYEQYF
TRBV11-2	.	TRBJ1-3	few	TGTGCCAGCAGCGATCCCCCGGGGTCCATATATTTT	CASSDPPGSIYF
TRBV7-8	.	TRBJ1-1	.	TGTGCCAGCAGTAGGGATCTGGCTGTCGGCGACACTGAAGCTTTCTTT	CASSRDLAVGDTEAFF
TRBV9	.	TRBJ2-7	.	TGTGCCAGCAGCATCTGGGACAACTCCTACGAGCAGTACTTC	CASSIWDNSYEQYF
TRBV2	.	TRBJ1-3	.	TGTGCCAGCAGCGCAGGGTCTCTGGGAAACACCATATATTTT	CASSAGSLGNTIYF
TRBV7-9	.	TRBJ1-6	.	TGTGCCAGCAGCTCCACCGCCGCGAGCTCCTATAATTCACCCCTCCACTTT	CASSSTAASSYNSPLHF
TRBV7-6	.	TRBJ2-1	.	TGTGCCAGTGCTGGGCGCGCCCACGGTGAGCAGTTCTTC	CASAGRAHGEQFF
TRBV5-1	TRBD2	TRBJ2-5	.	TGCGCCAGCAGCTGGGAGGGCCAAGAGACCCAGTACTTC	CASSWEGQETQYF
TRBV6-6	TRBD1	TRBJ1-1	.	TGTGCCAGCAGAAACCCGGGACAGGAGTCCCCTGAAGCTTTCTTT	CASRNPGQESPEAFF
TRBV5-7	TRBD1	TRBJ2-1	.	TGTGCCAGCAGCCCCGACAGGGCCCTCTACAATGAGCAGTTCTTC	CASSPDRALYNEQFF
TRBV5-6	TRBD2	TRBJ2-5	.	TGTGCCAGCAGCTTGGGCCTAGCGGGGATCACCGAAGAGACCCAGTACTTC	CASSLGLAGITEETQYF
TRBV2	TRBD1	TRBJ1-4	.	TGTGCCAGCAGTCTAAACCGACAGGGACTAGCAACTAATGAAAAACTGTTTTTT	CASSLNRQGLATNEKLFF
TRBV7-6	TRBD2	TRBJ2-1	.	TGTGCCAGCAGAAGACTAGCGGGGGCGAAGAATGAGCAGTTCTTC	CASRRLAGAKNEQFF
TRBV19	TRBD1	TRBJ1-5	.	TGTGCCAGTAGACGTCGCGGGACAGAATATAGCAATCAGCCCCAGCATTTT	CASRRRGTEYSNQPQHF
TRBV5-1	.	TRBJ2-7	.	TGCGCCAGCAGCACACAGACTCGCTCCTACGAGCAGTACTTC	CASSTQTRSYEQYF
TRBV5-6	.	TRBJ2-6	.	TGTGCCAGCAGCTTGGTTGTCTCTGGGGCCAACGTCCTGACTTTC	CASSLVVSGANVLTF
TRBV4-2	.	TRBJ1-2	.	TGTGCCAGCAGCCAAGATAGGTCGCAGGGTTATAACTATGGCTACACCTTC	CASSQDRSQGYNYGYTF
TRBV18	.	TRBJ2-5	.	TGTGCCAGCTCACCACCGAGGCAGGGAGAGACCCAGTACTTC	CASSPPRQGETQYF
TRBV12-3/TRBV12-4	.	TRBJ1-1	.	TGTGCCAGCAGTTTGGAGGTCAGATCCGAAGCTTTCTTT	CASSLEVRSEAFF
TRBV30	.	TRBJ1-5	.	TGTGCCTGGAGTGTACGAGGGAGTCAGCCCCAGCATTTT	CAWSVRGSQPQHF
TRBV30	TRBD1	TRBJ1-5	.	TGTGCCCTGACAGGGTCCTTAGGGGGCAATCAGCCCCAGCATTTT	CALTGSLGGNQPQHF
TRBV7-6	.	TRBJ2-5	.	TGTGCCAGCAGCTTATCAGGGCTTCTCGAGCGGGAGACCCAGTACTTC	CASSLSGLLERETQYF
TRBV12-3/TRBV12-4	.	TRBJ1-5	.	TGTGCCAGCATACTCAGAGGAGGTCAGCCCCAGCATTTT	CASILRGGQPQHF
TRBV3-1/TRBV3-2	.	TRBJ2-1	.	TGTGCCAGCAGCCAAGATGGCTCCTACAATGAGCAGTTCTTC	CASSQDGSYNEQFF
TRBV5-1	.	TRBJ1-3	.	TGCGCCAGCAGCTTGGCGGGCAGTCGCTCTGGAAACACCATATATTTT	CASSLAGSRSGNTIYF
TRBV4-1	TRBD1	TRBJ1-4	.	TGCGCCAGCAGCCCTCGGGACAGCCCAATAGCAACTAATGAAAAACTGTTTTTT	CASSPRDSPIATNEKLFF
TRBV10-3	TRBD2	TRBJ2-7	.	TGTGCCATCAGATACGGGACGGGGGGGTACGAGCAGTACTTC	CAIRYGTGGYEQYF
TRBV3-1/TRBV3-2	.	TRBJ1-3	few	TGTGCCAGCAGCCAAGTCACTTTTTCTGGAAACACCATATATTTT	CASSQVTFSGNTIYF
TRBV2	.	TRBJ2-7	.	TGTGCCAGCAGTGAATCGTTTGGGAGAACCTACGAGCAGTACTTC	CASSESFGRTYEQYF
TRBV4-1	TRBD1	TRBJ2-7	.	TGCGCCAGCAGCCAAGGGTTTGACAGGGGCGGCTACGAGCAGTACTTC	CASSQGFDRGGYEQYF
TRBV3-1/TRBV3-2	TRBD1	TRBJ2-7	once	TGTGCCAGCAGCCAATCGGGACAGGGGGCGTTTTCCTACGAGCAGTACTTC	CASSQSGQGAFSYEQYF
TRBV30	.	TRBJ1-6	.	TGTGCCCGGTCCCCTCGGCTCTCACCCCTCCACTTT	CARSPRLSPLHF
TRBV5-4	.	TRBJ2-3	.	TGTGCCAGCAGCCCGGCCCAGGTCGGCACAGATACGCAGTATTTT	CASSPAQVGTDTQYF
TRBV19	.	TRBJ1-5	.	TGTGCCAGTAGTTCCGCGTCGGGGGGTAATCAGCCCCAGCATTTT	CASSSASGGNQPQHF
TRBV11-3	.	TRBJ2-3	.	TGTGCCAGCAGCCAGCAGGGAGTTACCACAGATACGCAGTATTTT	CASSQQGVTTDTQYF